The present T cell receptor beta chain was sequenced within a study of radiotherapy plus CTLA-4 blockade in lung cancer. Here immunoSEQ multiplex PCR was the method, and the copy in TCRdb shows in-frame clones only, minus some. This table has some 60,000 clones, around 80% appearing once. The CDR3 contains 16 residues. The germline gives CDR1 MNHNY, CDR2 SVGAGI (reference sequence). The V end was cut by 0 bases, the J end by 1 base, with 9 bases between. The sample was peripheral blood, taken from a patient treated with radiotherapy plus ipilimumab. The chain uses TRBV6-6 and TRBJ2-2, with D unresolved. This TCR came from a human donor with non-small cell lung cancer who had a partial response to radiotherapy plus ipilimumab. CDR3 bases: TGTGCCAGCAGTTACTCGAGAGCAGGGAACACCGGGGAGCTGTTTTTT. It yields the protein CASSYSRAGNTGELFF.